This T cell receptor (beta chain) was identified in a study of PD-L1 blockade in urothelial cancer. For the study at large: Anywhere from 0 to 3 prior chemotherapy regimens had been received by patients.

Measured with immunoSEQ multiplex PCR; TCRdb has only the in-frame clones, and not every one. The sample shows under 40,000 clones, 87% of them seen only once. Trimming pared 6 bases from V and 2 bases from J, leaving 11 bases between. The CDR3 is 12 residues long. Looked up from germline, CDR1 is SQVTM and CDR2 is ANQGSEA. The chain is built from TRBV29-1 and TRBJ2-7; D is undetermined. The TCR sequence derives from a man aged 45-65 years with urothelial cancer. This specimen consisted of PBMCs, obtained around atezolizumab (anti-PD-L1) treatment. Here the CDR3 DNA reads TGCAGCGTCGATGTCGGTCCCTACGAGCAGTACTTC. Protein: CSVDVGPYEQYF.